This TCR beta chain is drawn from a study of blood T cells in healthy people across ages. Study context: Capture by template switching was about one barcoded beta molecule per two T cells. General study results and limits: Because donor CMV status was unknown, expanded clonotype changes were possibly confounded. Roughly linearly, TCR beta diversity per million T cells fell as age increased.

In regard to this clonotype: The antigen remains unidentified.

CDR3 length equals 10 residues. Germline V gives CDR1 MGHDK, CDR2 SYGVNS. V lost 11 bases, J lost 5 bases, and 8 bases lay in between. A J-beta primer mix and a sample-barcoded 5' primer were used in a second PCR of roughly 6 to 12 cycles. In TCRdb, the 5' RACE reads were re-called with MiXCR into one record per CDR3 protein. Among around 990,000 distinct CDR3 sequences listed, 35% to 45% were seen once. The chain carries TRBV25-1 and TRBJ2-3; no clear D. Sequencing was performed on blood. This sequence originates from a man between 18 and 29 years old in good health. The CDR3 DNA is TGTGCCGGAAGAGGAGATACGCAGTATTTT. Translation: CAGRGDTQYF.